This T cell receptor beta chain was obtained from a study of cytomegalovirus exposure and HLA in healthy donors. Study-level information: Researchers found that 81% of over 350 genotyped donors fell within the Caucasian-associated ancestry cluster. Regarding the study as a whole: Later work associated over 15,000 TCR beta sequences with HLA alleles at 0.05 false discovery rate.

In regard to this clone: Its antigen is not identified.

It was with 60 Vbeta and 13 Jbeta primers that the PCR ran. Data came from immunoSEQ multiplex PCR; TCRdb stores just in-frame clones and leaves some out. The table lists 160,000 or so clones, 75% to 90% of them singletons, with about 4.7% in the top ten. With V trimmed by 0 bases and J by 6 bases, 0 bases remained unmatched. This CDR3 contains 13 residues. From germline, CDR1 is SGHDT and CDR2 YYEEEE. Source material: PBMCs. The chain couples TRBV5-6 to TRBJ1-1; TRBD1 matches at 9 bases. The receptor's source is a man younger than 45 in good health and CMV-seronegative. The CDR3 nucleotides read TGTGCCAGCAGCTTGGACAGGGGGCCTGAAGCTTTCTTT. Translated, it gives CASSLDRGPEAFF.